This T cell receptor (beta chain) was sequenced in a study of cytomegalovirus exposure and HLA in healthy donors. Study-wide background: The 100 million to 120 million unique TCR beta sequences, from approximately 170 million T cells, were found by an earlier analysis. Unique TCRs from HLA-typed donors, about 85 million of them, were held in an early data release.

Deletions cut 2 bases from V and 4 bases from J, with 14 bases between. The CDR3 is 15 amino acids. Germline assignment: CDR1 LNHDA and CDR2 SQIVND (reference sequence). 60 Vbeta and 13 Jbeta primers were used in PCR. Profiled with immunoSEQ multiplex PCR; TCRdb holds only in-frame clones, not every one. The sample has 150,000 to 200,000 clones; 75% to 90% are singletons. V gene TRBV19 combines with J gene TRBJ1-1; D may be TRBD1 (5 bases). This clonotype was obtained from a man aged 45-60 years in good health and CMV-seropositive. The specimen sequenced was PBMCs. The CDR3 reads CASSIIPGGSTEAFF. The CDR3 nucleotides read TGTGCCAGTAGTATAATCCCGGGGGGGAGCACTGAAGCTTTCTTT.